Following are 2 T cell receptor beta chains from one sample sequenced in a study of Graves' ophthalmopathy and Graves' hyperthyroidism. Amplification targeted the TCR beta CDR3 regions, with RNA transcripts as the source material. First-round RT-PCR used HTBI primers; second-round multiplex PCR followed. One entry per CDR3 protein results from TCRdb running MiXCR on the multiplex PCR reads. The table includes a few hundred thousand distinct CDR3 sequences, about 18% detected once. The sample comprised peripheral blood. All receptors come from an adult woman with stable Graves' hyperthyroidism.

This clonotype occurred many times. This chain links TRBV6-2 or TRBV6-3 with TRBJ1-5, with D uncertain. Germline V gives CDR1 MNHEY, CDR2 SVGEGT. The length of the CDR3 is 14 residues. Trimming took off 5 bases at V and 3 bases at J, with 11 bases between the two ends. The CDR3 loop is CASSPTTLNQPQHF. DNA for the CDR3: TGTGCCAGCAGTCCGACTACTCTCAATCAGCCCCAGCATTTT.

The table lists this clonotype with many counts. This sequence joins TRBV12-3 or TRBV12-4 and TRBJ1-1, with D perhaps TRBD1 (6 bases). Trimming shortened V by 1 base and J by 1 base, and 16 bases separated the two germline ends. The CDR3 runs 17 residues. The chain's CDR3 is CASSLGGGAGQNTEAFF. The CDR3 nucleotides are TGTGCCAGCAGTTTAGGGGGGGGCGCGGGGCAGAACACTGAAGCTTTCTTT.